The 8 T cell receptor beta chains presented below share a single source sample, sequenced in a study of blood T cell repertoires in COVID-19. Data came from immunoSEQ multiplex PCR; TCRdb stores just in-frame clones and leaves some out. The sample holds around 260,000 clones; around 90% are singletons and the top ten take roughly 10%. Sequencing was done on a sample of peripheral blood. Every receptor here comes from a woman in her 70s with COVID-19, enrolled during active disease.

This chain joins TRBV5-1 and TRBJ2-1; TRBD2 aligns across 8 bases. The J segment lost 10 bases and the V segment lost 3 bases, leaving 15 bases of the junction unmatched. Germline V gene data show CDR1 as SGHRS and CDR2 as YFSETQ. The CDR3 spans 16 residues. The CDR3 reads CASSSLGVAGYEEQFF. CDR3 in DNA: TGCGCCAGCAGCTCACTGGGGGTAGCGGGATATGAAGAGCAGTTCTTC.

This clone was recorded only once. The chain carries TRBV7-2 and TRBJ2-2; 9 positions agree with TRBD2. There are 13 residues in the CDR3. Trimming removed 3 bases from V and 8 bases from J; junction bases left unmatched: 1. Germline CDR1 SGHTA, CDR2 FQGNSA. The CDR3 is CASSLAGGGELFF. CDR3 in DNA: TGTGCCAGCAGCTTGGCGGGAGGGGGGGAGCTGTTTTTT.

The genes are TRBV20-1 and TRBJ2-1, with TRBD2 identical over 7 bases. This CDR3 spans 18 amino acids. J lost 6 bases, V lost 3 bases, and 20 bases had no gene match. Germline CDR1 is DFQATT and CDR2 is SNEGSKA (reference sequence). The DNA for the CDR3 is TGCAGTGCTAGTGGTTTGACGTTTGGACTAGATAGACCCAATGAGCAGTTCTTC. Translated, it gives CSASGLTFGLDRPNEQFF.

The chain recombines TRBV9 with TRBJ1-5; D remains unclear. From germline, CDR1 is SGDLS and CDR2 YYNGEE. This CDR3 has 14 residues. Trimming shortened V by 3 bases and J by 2 bases, and 9 bases separated the two germline ends. CDR3 coding DNA: TGTGCCAGCAGCGAATCAGGTGGCAATCAGCCCCAGCATTTT. Residues: CASSESGGNQPQHF.

V gene TRBV10-3 combines with J gene TRBJ1-2; 10 nucleotides agree with TRBD1. The CDR3 covers 16 residues. The junction had 9 bases not matched to a gene; V was cut back by 4 bases and J by 4 bases. The V gene's germline CDR1 is ENHRY and CDR2 SYGVKD. In DNA, the CDR3 is TGTGCCATCAGTGCCGACAGGGGGCGATCCAGCTATGGCTACACCTTC. It yields the protein CAISADRGRSSYGYTF.

This clone was observed a few times. J is TRBJ1-6 and V is TRBV2; D not resolved. The length of the CDR3 is 14 residues. V was trimmed by 5 bases and J by 7 bases, leaving 12 bases between them. Germline V gene sequence: CDR1 SNHLY, CDR2 FYNNEI. CDR3 region: CASSSNRENSPLHF. CDR3 DNA: TGTGCCAGCAGTTCAAACAGAGAGAATTCACCCCTCCACTTT.

The rearrangement joins TRBV28 to TRBJ2-7; 8 bases match TRBD1. CDR1 and CDR2 (germline): MDHEN, SYDVKM. This CDR3 has 15 residues. V shed 3 bases and J 3 bases; nucleotides not matched to a gene: 7. CDR3: CASSFRQGINYEQYF. The CDR3 DNA reads TGTGCCAGCAGTTTTCGACAGGGGATTAACTACGAGCAGTACTTC.

The J gene is TRBJ1-5, the V gene TRBV20-1; possibly TRBD1 for D (5 bases). The CDR3 extends over 13 amino acids. V lost 3 bases and J 5 bases, leaving 11 bases between the germline ends. Germline CDR1 DFQATT, CDR2 SNEGSKA (reference sequence). The CDR3 bases are TGCAGTGCTAGTCAATTCAGGGATCAGCCCCAGCATTTT. Amino acids: CSASQFRDQPQHF.